This TCR beta chain was identified in a study of blood T cell repertoires in COVID-19. At the level of the study: COVID-19 samples, acute and convalescent, were from the United States, Italy and Spain. The analysed material was cDNA or gDNA that came from T cells, B-cell-depleted T cells, or PBMCs.

Sequencing was performed with immunoSEQ multiplex PCR; in TCRdb, only in-frame clones are kept and a portion is missing. Of approximately 100,000 clones in the sample, roughly 87% were seen once. The TCR comes from a man in his 70s with acute or convalescent COVID-19. The material sequenced was peripheral blood.

The CDR3 DNA is TGTGCCAGCAGTGAAGGGGCCCCCAAAAACATTCAGTACTTC. Protein: CASSEGAPKNIQYF. The rearrangement links TRBV2 to TRBJ2-4; D call uncertain. Germline V gene sequence: CDR1 SNHLY, CDR2 FYNNEI. The CDR3 spans 14 residues. V shed 1 base and J shed 2 bases, with 6 bases lying between them.